A single sample gave rise to the 31 T cell receptor beta chains below, sequenced in a study of blood T cell repertoires in COVID-19. Assay: immunoSEQ multiplex PCR; the TCRdb copy retains only in-frame clones and omits some. The sample lists roughly 250,000 clones, about 85% seen once, with more than 5% in the top ten. Sequenced input: PBMCs or T cells enriched from blood (not recorded which). These receptors were obtained from a woman in her twenties or thirties with acute COVID-19.

J is TRBJ2-5 and V is TRBV4-3; weak D call: TRBD1 (5 bases). The CDR3 is 14 amino acids. Trimming removed 1 base from V and 1 base from J, with 7 bases in between. Germline V lookup: CDR1 LGHNA, CDR2 YSLEER. The CDR3 DNA is TGCGCCAGCAGCCAAGTAAGGGGCCAAGAGACCCAGTACTTC. Translation: CASSQVRGQETQYF.

Points on this clone: One end of the junction fails to match germline, which may point to a read error. The V and J genes are TRBV7-7 and TRBJ2-2; tentative D call: TRBD1 (6 bases). The CDR3 contains 16 residues. The germline V gene has CDR1 SSHAT and CDR2 FNYEAQ (reference sequence). This chain's CDR3 is CASSPRQAMNTGELFF. CDR3 bases: TGTGCTAGCAGCCCCAGACAGGCGATGAACACCGGGGAGCTGTTTTTT.

V gene TRBV28 combines with J gene TRBJ1-2, with D maybe TRBD1 (5 bases). This CDR3 spans 14 amino acids. V lost 5 bases and J lost 8, with 18 bases in between. CDR1 and CDR2 from the germline V gene are MDHEN and SYDVKM. The chain's CDR3 is CASSPDATTEGYTF. The CDR3 DNA is TGTGCCAGCAGTCCCGATGCAACGACAGAAGGCTACACCTTC.

The chain recombines TRBV10-3 with TRBJ1-6; TRBD1 agrees at 10 bases. Trimming at V came to 6 bases and at J to 7 bases, leaving 9 bases not matched to a gene. Germline V gene lookup returns CDR1 ENHRY and CDR2 SYGVKD. This CDR3 region has 16 residues. The CDR3 loop reads CAIREGDRGKNSPLHF. The CDR3 nucleotides are TGTGCCATCAGGGAAGGGGACAGGGGAAAAAATTCACCCCTCCACTTT.

The rearrangement uses TRBV7-9 and TRBJ2-1, with D unclear. Per the germline V gene, CDR1 is SEHNR and CDR2 is FQNEAQ (reference sequence). This CDR3 comprises 13 residues. The V end was cut by 1 base, the J end by 4 bases, with 5 bases between. The CDR3 DNA sequence: TGTGCCAGCAGCTTAGGCAGATACAATGAGCAGTTCTTC. Amino acid sequence: CASSLGRYNEQFF.

J is TRBJ1-2 and V is TRBV28, with D possibly being TRBD1 (5 bases). Germline CDR1 MDHEN, CDR2 SYDVKM. The CDR3 runs to 14 residues. V was cut by 8 bases and J by 6 bases, with 19 bases left in between. The CDR3 here is CASLHQGRSDGYTF. DNA for the CDR3: TGTGCCAGCCTGCACCAGGGCCGGAGTGATGGCTACACCTTC.

The chain carries TRBV12-3 or TRBV12-4 and TRBJ1-4; TRBD1 agrees at 7 bases. Trimming at V came to 8 bases and at J to 5 bases, leaving 5 bases not matched to a gene. The CDR3 is made up of 13 amino acids. The CDR3 loop reads CASRDSGNEKLFF. The CDR3 nucleotides are TGTGCCAGCCGGGACAGTGGGAATGAAAAACTGTTTTTT.

The chain is built from TRBV28 and TRBJ2-1, with 10 bases lining up with TRBD2. V lost 6 bases to trimming and J lost 4 bases; unmatched junction nucleotides: 15. Germline-derived CDR1 and CDR2 are MDHEN and SYDVKM. CDR3 size: 18 residues. This chain's CDR3 is CASRSFGQREGPYNEQFF. The CDR3 coding sequence is TGTGCCAGCAGGAGTTTCGGGCAGCGGGAGGGGCCTTACAATGAGCAGTTCTTC.

Only one count was recorded for this clone. The chain recombines TRBV10-3 with TRBJ2-4, with 7 positions matching TRBD2. Germline-derived CDR1 and CDR2 are ENHRY and SYGVKD. The CDR3 extends over 15 amino acids. V shed 0 bases, J shed 7 bases, and the junction held 6 bases outside the gene matches. The CDR3 sequence is CAISESGGSDNIQYF. CDR3 sequence (DNA): TGTGCCATCAGTGAGTCCGGGGGGTCGGATAACATTCAGTACTTC.

The genes are TRBV28 and TRBJ2-1, with 7 bases aligning to TRBD1. Per the germline V gene, CDR1 is MDHEN and CDR2 is SYDVKM. With V trimmed by 2 bases and J by 6 bases, 4 bases remained unmatched. CDR3 length: 14 amino acids. The CDR3 nucleotides read TGTGCCAGCAGTTTACCAGACAGGGCCAATGAGCAGTTCTTC. It encodes CASSLPDRANEQFF.

This chain links TRBV2 with TRBJ1-6, with TRBD1 matching over 7 bases. V lost 5 bases and J lost 0; bases outside the gene matches: 13. Germline CDR1 SNHLY, CDR2 FYNNEI. The CDR3 runs to 19 residues. CDR3 DNA: TGTGCCAGCAGTTCCCCCCGGGACAGACAGAGCTCCTATAATTCACCCCTCCACTTT. As protein: CASSSPRDRQSSYNSPLHF. The full variable domain, in which reference TRBV2 and TRBJ1-6 provide the parts outside the CDR3, is EPEVTQTPSHQVTQMGQEVILRCVPISNHLYFYWYRQILGQKVEFLVSFYNNEISEKSEIFDDQFSVERPDGSNFTLKIRSTKLEDSAMYFCASSSPRDRQSSYNSPLHFGNGTRLTVT.

The chain joins TRBV7-2 to TRBJ2-3; 8 nucleotides agree with TRBD2. The CDR3 sequence is 17 residues long. Trimming cost V 4 bases and J 1 base; bases outside gene matches: 10. Per the germline V gene, CDR1 is SGHTA and CDR2 is FQGNSA. This CDR3 reads CASSSGGGRSRTDTQYF. CDR3 DNA sequence: TGTGCCAGCAGCTCCGGGGGCGGGAGGTCTCGCACAGATACGCAGTATTTT. The variable domain in full, with the rest retrieved from reference TRBV7-2 and TRBJ2-3, is GAGVSQSPSNKVTEKGKDVELRCDPISGHTALYWYRQSLGQGLEFLIYFQGNSAPDKSGLPSDRFSAERTGGSVSTLTIQRTQQEDSAVYLCASSSGGGRSRTDTQYFGPGTRLTVL.

V and J are TRBV27 and TRBJ2-2; 11 bases agree with TRBD2. CDR3 length: 15 residues. J was trimmed by 5 bases and V by 5 bases; bases with no gene match: 4. The germline CDR1 and CDR2 sequences are MNHEY and SMNVEV (reference sequence). The CDR3 region is CASSLAGGLTGELFF. For the CDR3, the DNA is TGTGCCAGCAGTCTAGCGGGGGGCCTTACCGGGGAGCTGTTTTTT.

V usage is TRBV4-1 and J usage is TRBJ2-7; tentatively, D is TRBD1 (5 bases). Germline V gene lookup returns CDR1 MGHRA and CDR2 YSYEKL. The CDR3 totals 14 residues. V was cut by 1 base and J by 6 bases, with 13 bases left in between. CDR3 residues: CASSQARTGGEQYF. DNA of the CDR3: TGCGCCAGCAGCCAAGCGAGAACAGGTGGCGAGCAGTACTTC.

The chain carries TRBV7-2 and TRBJ2-3; TRBD2 matches at 7 bases. CDR1 and CDR2 from the germline V gene are SGHTA and FQGNSA. CDR3 length equals 19 residues. The J segment lost 6 bases and the V segment lost 5 bases, leaving 23 bases of the junction unmatched. The CDR3 is CASSPAAGVGTVATDTQYF. In DNA, the CDR3 is TGTGCCAGCAGCCCAGCGGCGGGAGTTGGAACCGTAGCCACGGATACGCAGTATTTT.

This clone appeared a single time. This chain connects TRBV30 to TRBJ1-2, with 7 bases identical to TRBD1. V trimming: 1 base; J trimming: 4 bases; junction bases outside the gene matches: 12. Germline CDR1 reads GTSNPN; CDR2 reads SVGIG (reference sequence). The CDR3 is made up of 16 amino acids. The CDR3 protein is CAWSGQGGRLIYGYTF. CDR3 nucleotide sequence: TGTGCCTGGAGTGGACAGGGCGGTCGACTTATCTATGGCTACACCTTC.

This chain links TRBV20-1 with TRBJ2-3; 9 bases fit TRBD1. Germline trimming cut 6 bases from V and 3 bases from J; bases unmatched to any gene: 7. CDR1 DFQATT and CDR2 SNEGSKA come from the germline V gene (reference sequence). This CDR3 has 14 amino acids. DNA of the CDR3: TGCAGTGCGAGTAGACAGGGGGATACAGATACGCAGTATTTT. Translated, it gives CSASRQGDTDTQYF.

The rearrangement uses TRBV20-1 and TRBJ2-1; the D is unclear. The CDR3 is made up of 11 amino acids. The ends were cut back, 3 bases at V and 6 bases at J, with 6 bases in the middle. The germline gives CDR1 DFQATT, CDR2 SNEGSKA (reference sequence). CDR3 loop: CSASLVNEQFF. The CDR3 nucleotides read TGCAGTGCTAGCCTAGTCAATGAGCAGTTCTTC.

The chain is built from TRBV28 and TRBJ2-7; a weak D match, TRBD1 (6 bases). Trimming took off 10 bases at V and 0 bases at J, with 19 bases between the two ends. This CDR3 has 15 residues. Germline lookup yields CDR1 MDHEN and CDR2 SYDVKM. CDR3 nucleotides: TGTGCCACCACGAGTCCCGGGACACCCTCCTACGAGCAGTACTTC. Its translation: CATTSPGTPSYEQYF.

The genes are TRBV9 and TRBJ1-1; 9 nucleotides line up with TRBD1. The germline V gene has CDR1 SGDLS and CDR2 YYNGEE. V lost 0 bases, J lost 4 bases, and 10 bases stayed unmatched. The CDR3 spans 17 residues. The CDR3 sequence is CASSVVSQQGAFTEAFF. The CDR3, as DNA: TGTGCCAGCAGCGTAGTCTCTCAACAGGGGGCGTTCACTGAAGCTTTCTTT.

The J gene is TRBJ2-3, the V gene TRBV7-9, with 13 bases that match TRBD2. After removal of 4 bases from V and 5 bases from J, the junction contained 6 bases not matched to a gene. CDR1 and CDR2 from the germline V gene are SEHNR and FQNEAQ (reference sequence). The CDR3 is 16 residues long. The CDR3 sequence: CASSSSGTSGIDTQYF. The CDR3, as DNA: TGTGCCAGCAGCTCATCCGGGACTAGCGGGATAGATACGCAGTATTTT.

The chain is built from TRBV28 and TRBJ2-1, with TRBD2 matching over 11 bases. This CDR3 is built from 20 residues. Trimming at V came to 7 bases and at J to 7 bases, leaving 24 bases not matched to a gene. Germline-derived CDR1 and CDR2 are MDHEN and SYDVKM. The CDR3 is CASKALSGGAVIVDLNEQFF. CDR3 in DNA: TGTGCCAGCAAAGCCCTTAGCGGGGGGGCTGTGATAGTTGATTTGAATGAGCAGTTCTTC.

The chain couples TRBV7-9 to TRBJ2-7, with D possibly TRBD2 on 5 matching bases. In germline, CDR1 is SEHNR, CDR2 FQNEAQ (reference sequence). V lost 3 bases and J lost 12, with 24 bases in between. This CDR3 has 15 residues. This chain's CDR3 is CASSFRRSQREGRYF. In nucleotides, the CDR3 is TGTGCCAGCAGCTTTCGCAGGTCACAGAGGGAAGGTAGGTACTTC.

This chain connects TRBV7-8 to TRBJ2-3; 10 bases line up with TRBD2. Per germline, CDR1 SGHVS and CDR2 FQNEAQ. The ends lost 5 bases at V and 6 bases at J; junction bases unmatched: 8. The CDR3 is 15 amino acids. The CDR3 sequence is CASSDSGGPVDTQYF. CDR3 nucleotides: TGTGCCAGCAGCGATAGCGGGGGGCCGGTCGATACGCAGTATTTT.

The chain is built from TRBV19 and TRBJ1-1; 9 nucleotides agree with TRBD1. The ends lost 3 bases at V and 1 base at J; junction bases unmatched: 3. Germline assignment: CDR1 LNHDA and CDR2 SQIVND (reference sequence). This CDR3 region has 15 residues. The CDR3 DNA reads TGTGCCAGTAGTATTACAGGGGGCTCGAACACTGAAGCTTTCTTT. Translated, it gives CASSITGGSNTEAFF.

CDR3 sequence reads: CASSPIAGGIVETQYF. CDR3 DNA: TGTGCCAGCAGCCCTATAGCGGGTGGGATAGTAGAGACCCAGTACTTC. The genes are TRBV11-1 and TRBJ2-5; 7 bases agree with TRBD2. This CDR3 is built from 16 residues. CDR1 and CDR2 (germline): SGHAT, FQDESV (reference sequence). V was pared by 5 bases and J by 4 bases, with 13 bases of the junction left unmatched.

This chain connects TRBV7-8 to TRBJ1-6; weak D call: TRBD1 (6 bases). Germline CDR1 reads SGHVS; CDR2 reads FQNEAQ. V shed 2 bases and J shed 6 bases, with 14 bases lying between them. The CDR3 has 16 residues. In DNA, the CDR3 is TGTGCCAGCAGCTTATTAGTTCAGGGGATTAATTCACCCCTCCACTTT. Translating it yields CASSLLVQGINSPLHF.

The genes are TRBV3-1 (or the pseudogene TRBV3-2) and TRBJ1-2; D may be TRBD1 (6 bases). Germline lookup yields CDR1 LGHDT and CDR2 YNNKEL (reference sequence). With 2 bases removed from V and 2 bases from J, the gap between germline ends came to 9 bases. The CDR3 sequence is 14 residues long. CDR3 amino acids: CASSQQGTNYGYTF. The CDR3 region has the DNA TGTGCCAGCAGCCAACAGGGGACGAACTATGGCTACACCTTC.

This clone appeared a single time. The rearrangement uses TRBV30 and TRBJ1-3, with D possibly matching TRBD1 (6 bases). Trimming shortened V by 3 bases and J by 1 base, and 16 bases separated the two germline ends. The CDR3 has 16 residues. Germline assignment: CDR1 GTSNPN and CDR2 SVGIG (reference sequence). CDR3 bases: TGTGCCTGGAGCCCCTATCAGGGGCAATCTGGAAACACCATATATTTT. This translates into CAWSPYQGQSGNTIYF.

This rearrangement joins TRBV28 to TRBJ2-7; 8 nucleotides align to TRBD2. J lost 2 bases, V lost 6 bases, and 3 bases had no gene match. The CDR3 runs to 13 residues. Per germline, CDR1 MDHEN and CDR2 SYDVKM. CDR3 nucleotide sequence: TGTGCCAGCAGAACCGGGAGGGCCTACGAGCAGTACTTC. Translation gives CASRTGRAYEQYF.

The chain links TRBV28 to TRBJ2-5; 7 nucleotides align to TRBD1. The J segment lost 4 bases and the V segment lost 6 bases, leaving 2 bases of the junction unmatched. This CDR3 region has 12 residues. The germline V gene encodes CDR1 MDHEN and CDR2 SYDVKM. The CDR3 sequence: CASRRQGETQYF. The CDR3 DNA sequence: TGTGCCAGCAGGCGACAGGGAGAGACCCAGTACTTC.